A single sample gave rise to the 9 T cell receptor beta chains below, sequenced in a study of identifying expanded T cells in peripheral blood. Clones were sequenced by immunoSEQ multiplex PCR, and TCRdb holds only the in-frame ones, with some missing. The sample consists of 60,000 to 70,000 clones, over 80% of them appearing once. The sequencing input was blood. All receptors come from a person aged 18-69 years in good health.

The chain employs TRBV5-4 and TRBJ1-2; TRBD1 matches 9 bases. This CDR3 has 13 amino acids. The ends lost 4 bases at V and 12 bases at J; junction bases unmatched: 10. The germline gives CDR1 SGHNT, CDR2 YYREEE (reference sequence). The CDR3 nucleotides are TGTGCCAGCAGCCCAGCGGGACAGGGATTACACACCTTC. This encodes CASSPAGQGLHTF.

This clone was found a few times. The CDR3 DNA reads TGTGCCAGCAGCGTAGCTACAGGGGGCTACACTGAAGCTTTCTTT. The encoded protein is CASSVATGGYTEAFF. The chain links TRBV9 to TRBJ1-1; TRBD1 matches at 9 bases. Germline values: CDR1 SGDLS, CDR2 YYNGEE. Unmatched junction bases numbered 3, after V lost 0 bases and J lost 3 bases. The CDR3 spans 15 residues.

The chain combines TRBV5-4 with TRBJ2-1, with 7 bases identical to TRBD2. Losses at the gene ends were 4 bases for V and 7 bases for J; bases not matched to a gene: 11. Germline V lookup: CDR1 SGHNT, CDR2 YYREEE (reference sequence). This CDR3 spans 15 amino acids. The CDR3 loop reads CASSPTSARVNEQFF. The DNA of the CDR3 is TGTGCCAGCAGCCCTACTAGCGCTCGGGTAAATGAGCAGTTCTTC.

The chain combines TRBV4-2 with TRBJ2-1; 10 bases match TRBD2. The CDR3 consists of 17 residues. With 1 base clipped from V and 5 bases from J, the junction kept 8 bases outside the gene matches. Per the germline V gene, CDR1 is LGHNA and CDR2 is YNFKEQ. DNA of the CDR3: TGTGCCAGCAGCCAAGGTATAAGCGGGGGGGTGAACAATGAGCAGTTCTTC. The encoded protein is CASSQGISGGVNNEQFF.

The chain employs TRBV29-1 and TRBJ1-1; D is unresolved. Trimming stripped 4 bases from V and 6 bases from J, with 15 bases between. The CDR3 has 13 amino acids. Germline V gives CDR1 SQVTM, CDR2 ANQGSEA. The CDR3 here is CSVGQAISAEAFF. CDR3 bases: TGCAGCGTTGGGCAGGCGATTAGCGCTGAAGCTTTCTTT.

The chain has TRBV6-1 and TRBJ1-2; possibly TRBD1 for D (6 bases). With 3 bases removed from V and 6 bases from J, the gap between germline ends came to 14 bases. The CDR3 is made up of 14 amino acids. Germline loops: CDR1 MNHNS, CDR2 SASEGT. The CDR3 coding sequence is TGTGCCAGCAGTGACCTCCAGGGGCTGGATGGCTACACCTTC. Protein product: CASSDLQGLDGYTF.

This sequence joins TRBV18 and TRBJ2-3, with 7 bases that match TRBD1. Germline CDR1 is KGHSH and CDR2 is LQKENI. Germline trimming cut 3 bases from V and 0 bases from J; bases unmatched to any gene: 9. The length of the CDR3 is 17 residues. Here the CDR3 DNA reads TGTGCCAGCTCACCCCCAAGGGTGACAGGGAGCACAGATACGCAGTATTTT. Translated: CASSPPRVTGSTDTQYF.

The chain combines TRBV21-1 with TRBJ2-2. TRBV21-1 is a pseudogene. CDR3 length equals 16 residues. The CDR3 protein is CASSPDGTINTGELFF. The CDR3 coding sequence is TGTGCCAGCAGCCCGGACGGAACTATTAACACCGGGGAGCTGTTTTTT.

The table lists this clone with a few counts. The chain combines TRBV9 with TRBJ1-4; D may be TRBD1 (5 bases). Germline V gives CDR1 SGDLS, CDR2 YYNGEE. The CDR3 extends over 15 amino acids. V was cut by 3 bases and J by 4 bases, with 13 bases left in between. CDR3 loop: CASSETATYNEKLFF. The CDR3 DNA reads TGTGCCAGCAGCGAGACAGCTACTTATAATGAAAAACTGTTTTTT.